This T cell receptor beta chain is drawn from a study of blood T cell repertoires in COVID-19. The CDR3 sequence is 15 residues long. From germline, CDR1 is PRHDT and CDR2 FYEKMQ (reference sequence). Trimming stripped 4 bases from V and 5 bases from J, with 15 bases between. In the study's own analysis: Reference gene primer amplification yielded estimated nucleated cell counts. Produced via immunoSEQ multiplex PCR; TCRdb's table is partial and in-frame only. That table supplies the V and J calls and clone size; D and trimming were determined from the DNA. The data contain approximately 210,000 clones, around 80% of them seen just once; the ten biggest clones take up 10% to 13%.

The specimen was peripheral blood. J is TRBJ1-3 and V is TRBV13; no clear D. This clonotype was sampled from a woman of 80 years or more with COVID-19, enrolled during active disease. The CDR3 DNA sequence: TGTGCCAGCAGCTCGCAGGAGGCACTTCGAAACACCATATATTTT. Amino acid sequence: CASSSQEALRNTIYF.